A single TCR beta chain is shown here with its context. Its antigen remains unknown. The data originate from a study of cytotoxic CD8 clonotypes in ibrutinib-treated CLL. Study-wide points: Baseline levels of clonality went above those of age-matched healthy donors and moved with circulating CD8+ T-cell counts.

CDR3 size: 18 residues. Losses at the gene ends were 1 base for V and 0 bases for J; bases not matched to a gene: 11. Germline V gene sequence: CDR1 MNHEY, CDR2 SMNVEV (reference sequence). Some clones are missing from TCRdb's copy, which holds only in-frame ones; the method was immunoSEQ multiplex PCR. The table lists 150,000 or so clones, roughly three quarters of them singletons, with roughly 12% in the top ten. About 1.9 micrograms of genomic DNA (from cryopreserved PBMCs) were used for TCR beta libraries. This sequence originates from a human donor with chronic lymphocytic leukemia. This chain joins TRBV27 and TRBJ1-2; 7 bases map to TRBD1. Sequences were derived from PBMCs, sampled after 12 months of ibrutinib treatment. The CDR3, as DNA: TGTGCCAGCAGTTTATTCCGGAACAGGGGATTTTCTAACTATGGCTACACCTTC. This encodes CASSLFRNRGFSNYGYTF.